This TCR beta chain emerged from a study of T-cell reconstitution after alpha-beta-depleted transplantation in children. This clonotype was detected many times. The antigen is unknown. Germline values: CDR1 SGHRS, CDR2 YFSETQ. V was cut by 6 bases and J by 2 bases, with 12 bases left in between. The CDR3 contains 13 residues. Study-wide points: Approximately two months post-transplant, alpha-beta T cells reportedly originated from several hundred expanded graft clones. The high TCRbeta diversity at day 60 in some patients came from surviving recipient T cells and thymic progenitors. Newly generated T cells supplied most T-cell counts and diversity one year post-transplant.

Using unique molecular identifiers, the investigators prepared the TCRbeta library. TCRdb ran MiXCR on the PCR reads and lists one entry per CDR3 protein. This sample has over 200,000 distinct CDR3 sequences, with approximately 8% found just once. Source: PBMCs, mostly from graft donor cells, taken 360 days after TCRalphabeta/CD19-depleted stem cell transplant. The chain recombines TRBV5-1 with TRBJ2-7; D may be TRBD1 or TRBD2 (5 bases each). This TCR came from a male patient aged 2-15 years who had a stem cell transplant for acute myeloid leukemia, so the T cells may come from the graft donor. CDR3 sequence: CASNSGGTYEQYF. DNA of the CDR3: TGCGCCAGCAATTCTGGGGGAACCTACGAGCAGTACTTC. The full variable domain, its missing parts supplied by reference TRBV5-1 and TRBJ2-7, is KAGVTQTPRYLIKTRGQQVTLSCSPISGHRSVSWYQQTPGQGLQFLFEYFSETQRNKGNFPGRFSGRQFSNSRSEMNVSTLELGDSALYLCASNSGGTYEQYFGPGTRLTVT.